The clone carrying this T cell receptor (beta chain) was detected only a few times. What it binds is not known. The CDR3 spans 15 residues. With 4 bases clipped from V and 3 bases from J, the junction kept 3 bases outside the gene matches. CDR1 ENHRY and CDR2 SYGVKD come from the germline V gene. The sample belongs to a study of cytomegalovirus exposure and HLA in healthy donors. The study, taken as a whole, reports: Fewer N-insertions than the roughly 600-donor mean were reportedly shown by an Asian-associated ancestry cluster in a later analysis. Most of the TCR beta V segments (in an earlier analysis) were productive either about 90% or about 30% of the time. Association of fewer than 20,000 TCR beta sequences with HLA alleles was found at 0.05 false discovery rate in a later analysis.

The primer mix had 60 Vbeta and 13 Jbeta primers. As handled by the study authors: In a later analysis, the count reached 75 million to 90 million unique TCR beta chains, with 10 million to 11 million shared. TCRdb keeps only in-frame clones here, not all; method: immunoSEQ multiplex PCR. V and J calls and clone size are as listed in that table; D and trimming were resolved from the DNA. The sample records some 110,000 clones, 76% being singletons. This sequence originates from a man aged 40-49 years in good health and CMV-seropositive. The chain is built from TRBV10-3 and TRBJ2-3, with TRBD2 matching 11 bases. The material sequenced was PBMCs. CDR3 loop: CAISGLAGGTDTQYF. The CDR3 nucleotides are TGTGCCATCAGTGGTCTAGCGGGGGGAACAGATACGCAGTATTTT.